This T cell receptor beta chain was recovered during a study of cytomegalovirus exposure and HLA in healthy donors. About the study: Across 350 to 500 genotyped donors, more than 75% landed in the Caucasian-associated ancestry cluster. Regarding the study as a whole: A later analysis found most CMV-associated TCR beta chains apparently HLA-restricted. Overall, about 160 TCR beta chains were annotated as cytomegalovirus-associated.

The V segment lost 2 bases and the J segment 3 bases; nucleotides outside the gene matches: 2. The CDR3 extends over 14 amino acids. Germline V gives CDR1 GTSNPN, CDR2 SVGIG (reference sequence). Concerning this clone itself: Its cognate antigen is unknown.

PCR employed 60 Vbeta and 13 Jbeta primers. The assay was immunoSEQ multiplex PCR, and TCRdb's table has in-frame clones only and misses some. The sample holds about 90,000 clones; around 89% are singletons and the top ten take 2% to 2.5%. The sequence was collected from a man between 18 and 29 years old in good health and CMV-seronegative. V is TRBV30 and J is TRBJ2-3; 10 positions agree with TRBD2. Sequences were obtained from PBMCs. The CDR3 spells CAWSTSGITDTQYF. CDR3 sequence (DNA): TGTGCCTGGAGTACTAGCGGGATAACAGATACGCAGTATTTT.